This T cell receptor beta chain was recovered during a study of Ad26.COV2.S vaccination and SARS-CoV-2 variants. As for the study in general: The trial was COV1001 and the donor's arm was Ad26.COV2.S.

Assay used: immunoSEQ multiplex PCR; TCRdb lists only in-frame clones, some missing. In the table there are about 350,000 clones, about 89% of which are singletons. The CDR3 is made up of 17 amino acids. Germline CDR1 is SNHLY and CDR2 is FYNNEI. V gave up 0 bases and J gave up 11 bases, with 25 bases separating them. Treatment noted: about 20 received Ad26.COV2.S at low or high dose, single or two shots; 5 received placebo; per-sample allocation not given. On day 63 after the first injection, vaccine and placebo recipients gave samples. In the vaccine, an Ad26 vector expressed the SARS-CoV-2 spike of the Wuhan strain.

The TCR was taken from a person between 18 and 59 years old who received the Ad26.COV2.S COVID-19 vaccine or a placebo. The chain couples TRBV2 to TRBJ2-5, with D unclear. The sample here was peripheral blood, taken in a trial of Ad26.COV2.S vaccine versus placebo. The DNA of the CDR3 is TGTGCCAGCAGTGAAGCGTACTGGAACAAGACTCGGAAGGAGCAGTACTTC. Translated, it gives CASSEAYWNKTRKEQYF. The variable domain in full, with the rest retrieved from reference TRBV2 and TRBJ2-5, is EPEVTQTPSHQVTQMGQEVILRCVPISNHLYFYWYRQILGQKVEFLVSFYNNEISEKSEIFDDQFSVERPDGSNFTLKIRSTKLEDSAMYFCASSEAYWNKTRKEQYFGPGTRLLVL.